This T cell receptor (beta chain) comes out of a study of TIL therapy for anti-PD-1-resistant metastatic lung cancer. Study-level background: Tumors were harvested before any PD-1/PD-L1 blockade. Whole-study findings and limits: Infused TIL clonotypes partially replaced the baseline blood repertoire, then decayed over months. Patients were highly selected, enriched for treatment-naive, never-smoker and oncogene-addicted cases.

This clone was recorded once. The antigen is not known. Time point described: pre-treatment sample, taken before nivolumab and TIL therapy. Stage 4 NSCLC adults joined between October 2017 and January 2020. Sequencing used immunoSEQ v3. TCRdb keeps only in-frame clones here, not all; method: immunoSEQ multiplex PCR. The sample shows about 45,000 clones, less than 80% of them seen only once. This CDR3 has 15 amino acids. Trimming at V came to 9 bases and at J to 5 bases, leaving 12 bases not matched to a gene. The V gene's germline CDR1 is MNHNS and CDR2 SASEGT. The sequence was collected from a man in his 70s with non-small cell lung cancer. The genes are TRBV6-1 and TRBJ2-3; TRBD1 matches at 9 bases. Sequences were derived from blood, sampled at baseline. The CDR3 loop is CASRSRDRVGDTQYF. The CDR3 DNA reads TGTGCCAGTCGATCCCGGGACAGGGTAGGAGATACGCAGTATTTT.